This TCR beta chain was recorded in a study of shared clonotypes between healthy human individuals. Germline CDR1 and CDR2: LGHNA and YSLEER. The CDR3 is 15 residues long. Trimming removed 0 bases at V and 0 bases at J, with 9 bases between. Terminally differentiated effector memory CD45RA+ cells were excluded from the naive CD8 cells, which were CD45RO-negative and positively selected for CCR7. The method was immunoSEQ multiplex PCR; TCRdb's version includes in-frame clones alone and lacks a portion of them. The sample gives about 2 million clones, about 95% of which show up once; around 1.2% is in the top ten.

The receptor was isolated from a young man in good health. The rearrangement joins TRBV4-3 to TRBJ2-7; tentative D call: TRBD1 (6 bases). The sample was naive CD8+ T cells sorted from blood. DNA of the CDR3: TGCGCCAGCAGCCAAGAGGACAGCCTCTCCTACGAGCAGTACTTC. Residues: CASSQEDSLSYEQYF.